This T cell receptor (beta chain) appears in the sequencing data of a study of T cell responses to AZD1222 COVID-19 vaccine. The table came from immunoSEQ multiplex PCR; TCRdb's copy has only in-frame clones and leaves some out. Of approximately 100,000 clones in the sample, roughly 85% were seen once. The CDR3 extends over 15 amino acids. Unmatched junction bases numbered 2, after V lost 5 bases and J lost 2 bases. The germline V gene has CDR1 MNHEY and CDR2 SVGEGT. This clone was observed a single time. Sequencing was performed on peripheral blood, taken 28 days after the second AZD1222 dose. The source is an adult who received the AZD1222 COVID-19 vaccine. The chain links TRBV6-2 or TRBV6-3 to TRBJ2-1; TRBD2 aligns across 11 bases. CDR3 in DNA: TGTGCCAGCAGTCTAGCGGGAGGCGCCTACAATGAGCAGTTCTTC. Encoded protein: CASSLAGGAYNEQFF.